The next 18 T cell receptor beta chains were all read from a single sample in a study of response to subunit inactivated influenza vaccine. TCRdb recomputed calls from the RT-PCR reads with MiXCR, one row per CDR3 protein. The table records a few hundred thousand distinct CDR3 sequences, about 20% of them present only once. The sample consisted of PBMCs from blood, taken approximately 20 months after vaccination. These receptors were taken from a man between 45 and 75 years old who received an inactivated influenza vaccine.

CDR3 residues: CASSLVDPYLTDTQYF. DNA for the CDR3: TGTGCCAGCAGCCTCGTTGACCCTTACCTCACAGATACGCAGTATTTT. This chain joins TRBV7-9 and TRBJ2-3, with D unclear. The CDR3 covers 16 residues. The germline V gene encodes CDR1 SEHNR and CDR2 FQNEAQ (reference sequence). Trimming took off 5 bases at V and 2 bases at J, with 17 bases between the two ends.

In its sample, this clonotype was seen a few times. V gene TRBV25-1 combines with J gene TRBJ1-2; 9 nucleotides align to TRBD1. With 5 bases clipped from V and 5 bases from J, the junction kept 6 bases outside the gene matches. The CDR3 totals 14 residues. Per the germline V gene, CDR1 is MGHDK and CDR2 is SYGVNS. CDR3 sequence reads: CASSKSGTGYGYTF. The CDR3 DNA is TGTGCCAGCAGTAAATCCGGGACAGGGTATGGCTACACCTTC.

The rearrangement links TRBV10-1 to TRBJ2-2; 14 bases align to TRBD2. Germline V gene data show CDR1 as WNHNN and CDR2 as SYGVQD (reference sequence). The CDR3 covers 15 residues. J was trimmed by 7 bases and V by 6 bases; bases with no gene match: 4. The CDR3 region is CASSRTSGGNGELFF. DNA of the CDR3: TGCGCCAGCAGCAGGACTAGCGGGGGGAACGGGGAGCTGTTTTTT.

This clonotype was seen at least ten times. The V gene is TRBV18, the J gene TRBJ1-1; D perhaps matches TRBD1 (5 bases). The CDR3 is made up of 15 amino acids. Trimming removed 2 bases from V and 1 base from J, with 11 bases in between. Germline assignment: CDR1 KGHSH and CDR2 LQKENI. The CDR3 loop reads CASSPDRSKNTEAFF. The CDR3 DNA reads TGTGCCAGCTCACCAGACAGAAGTAAGAACACTGAAGCTTTCTTT.

This clonotype was recorded a few times. The chain has TRBV3-1 and TRBJ2-4; TRBD1 is a possible D gene (6 bases). Trimming stripped 4 bases from V and 9 bases from J, with 19 bases between. The CDR3 covers 15 residues. CDR1 LGHDT and CDR2 YNNKEL come from the germline V gene (reference sequence). CDR3 in DNA: TGTGCCAGCAGCCTACAGGGAGTAGCGAGGGGCATTCAGTACTTC. Translating gives CASSLQGVARGIQYF.

In its sample, this clonotype was seen a few times. The J gene is TRBJ1-6, the V gene TRBV27; D gene ambiguous. V was shortened by 5 bases and J by 1 base, with 9 bases between the two germline ends. In germline, CDR1 is MNHEY, CDR2 SMNVEV (reference sequence). This CDR3 spans 15 amino acids. The CDR3 loop reads CASSPRGSYNSPLHF. For the CDR3, the DNA is TGTGCCAGCAGTCCCCGGGGTTCCTATAATTCACCCCTCCACTTT.

This clonotype has just a few counts. This chain links TRBV7-2 with TRBJ2-7; the D is unclear. Per germline, CDR1 SGHTA and CDR2 FQGNSA. The CDR3 is 12 residues long. Trimming cost V 0 bases and J 7 bases, with 7 bases left between them. CDR3 nucleotide sequence: TGTGCCAGCAGCTTAGCGAGGACGGAGCAGTACTTC. Protein sequence: CASSLARTEQYF.

The chain uses TRBV7-8 and TRBJ2-1, with 8 bases matching TRBD1. Germline CDR1 reads SGHVS; CDR2 reads FQNEAQ. Trimming at V came to 3 bases and at J to 0 bases, leaving 10 bases not matched to a gene. This CDR3 contains 18 residues. CDR3 region: CASSFPQGQALSYNEQFF. In DNA form, the CDR3 reads TGTGCCAGCAGCTTCCCACAGGGACAGGCCCTCTCCTACAATGAGCAGTTCTTC. The entire variable domain, with the rest obtained from reference TRBV7-8 and TRBJ2-1, is as follows: GAGVSQSPRYKVAKRGQDVALRCDPISGHVSLFWYQQALGQGPEFLTYFQNEAQLDKSGLPSDRFFAERPEGSVSTLKIQRTQQEDSAVYLCASSFPQGQALSYNEQFFGPGTRLTVL.

At least ten counts were recorded for this clonotype. The J gene is TRBJ1-2, the V gene TRBV3-1, with TRBD1 matching 9 bases. Germline-derived CDR1 and CDR2 are LGHDT and YNNKEL (reference sequence). The CDR3 extends over 15 amino acids. Trimming took 0 bases from V and 6 from J; bases not matched to a gene: 5. The CDR3 DNA is TGTGCCAGCAGCCAAGATAACAGGGGGCGGAATGGCTACACCTTC. Encoded protein: CASSQDNRGRNGYTF.

This chain connects TRBV20-1 to TRBJ2-3, with TRBD1 matching over 9 bases. This CDR3 is built from 14 residues. CDR1 is DFQATT and CDR2 is SNEGSKA in the germline V gene (reference sequence). V shed 6 bases and J 4 bases; nucleotides not matched to a gene: 8. The CDR3 reads CSAIRDRAPDTQYF. CDR3 sequence (DNA): TGCAGTGCAATCCGGGACAGGGCCCCAGATACGCAGTATTTT.

This clonotype showed up just a few times. The chain couples TRBV20-1 to TRBJ1-1, with TRBD1 as a possible D gene (6 bases). Per germline, CDR1 DFQATT and CDR2 SNEGSKA (reference sequence). Trimming removed 6 bases from V and 10 bases from J, with 18 bases in between. The CDR3 extends over 12 amino acids. For the CDR3, the DNA is TGCAGTGCCAGCCAGGGGATCGGACCAGCTTTCTTT. Protein: CSASQGIGPAFF.

The gene calls are TRBV20-1 and TRBJ2-7; 7 nucleotides agree with TRBD1. This CDR3 is built from 14 residues. Germline trimming cut 0 bases from V and 5 bases from J; bases unmatched to any gene: 7. Germline lookup yields CDR1 DFQATT and CDR2 SNEGSKA (reference sequence). CDR3 sequence reads: CSARENGDRDEQYF. CDR3 coding DNA: TGCAGTGCTAGAGAGAACGGAGACAGGGACGAGCAGTACTTC.

This clonotype came up a few times. The rearrangement uses TRBV24-1 and TRBJ2-3; 11 positions agree with TRBD1. CDR3 length: 17 residues. Germline V gene data show CDR1 as KGHDR and CDR2 as SFDVKD. V trimming: 3 bases; J trimming: 2 bases; junction bases outside the gene matches: 6. The CDR3 sequence: CATSDPGQGADTDTQYF. In nucleotides, the CDR3 is TGTGCCACCAGTGATCCTGGACAGGGGGCGGACACAGATACGCAGTATTTT.

This clonotype showed up just a few times. This chain links TRBV7-2 with TRBJ1-2, with D possibly being TRBD1 (6 bases). CDR1 is SGHTA, CDR2 FQGNSA, per germline. V lost 1 base and J 1 base, leaving 7 bases between the germline ends. The CDR3 loop spans 14 amino acids. The CDR3 spells CASSLGTDNYGYTF. The CDR3 nucleotides read TGTGCCAGCAGCTTAGGGACAGATAACTATGGCTACACCTTC.

This chain connects TRBV29-1 to TRBJ1-5; TRBD1 might be the D (6 bases). The germline CDR1 and CDR2 sequences are SQVTM and ANQGSEA. Between the trimmed V and J ends, which lost 6 bases and 5 bases, there was a span of 14 bases. This CDR3 spans 13 amino acids. The chain's CDR3 is CSVAGESDQPQHF. The CDR3 coding sequence is TGCAGCGTCGCAGGGGAGAGCGATCAGCCCCAGCATTTT.

The chain combines TRBV7-2 with TRBJ2-1; possibly TRBD1 for D (5 bases). Trimming stripped 1 base from V and 5 bases from J, with 9 bases between. The CDR3 totals 14 residues. In germline, CDR1 is SGHTA, CDR2 FQGNSA. CDR3 coding DNA: TGTGCCAGCAGCTTAGAACAGGTAAACAATGAGCAGTTCTTC. This gives the protein CASSLEQVNNEQFF. Using reference TRBV7-2 and TRBJ2-1 for the parts outside the CDR3, the full variable domain is GAGVSQSPSNKVTEKGKDVELRCDPISGHTALYWYRQSLGQGLEFLIYFQGNSAPDKSGLPSDRFSAERTGGSVSTLTIQRTQQEDSAVYLCASSLEQVNNEQFFGPGTRLTVL.

The chain joins TRBV20-1 to TRBJ2-5, with 9 bases aligning to TRBD1. CDR1 and CDR2 (germline): DFQATT, SNEGSKA (reference sequence). This CDR3 has 13 residues. V shed 3 bases and J 4 bases; nucleotides not matched to a gene: 3. The CDR3 here is CSASRTGAETQYF. The CDR3 DNA is TGCAGTGCTAGCCGGACAGGGGCAGAGACCCAGTACTTC.

The V call is TRBV6-2 or TRBV6-3, the J call TRBJ1-5, with D possibly being TRBD1 (5 bases). V gave up 2 bases and J gave up 7 bases, with 12 bases separating them. Germline CDR1 is MNHEY and CDR2 is SVGEGT. The CDR3 totals 14 residues. CDR3 coding DNA: TGTGCCAGCAGTTACCCAGGGACCGGGCAGCCCCAGCATTTT. Its translation is CASSYPGTGQPQHF.